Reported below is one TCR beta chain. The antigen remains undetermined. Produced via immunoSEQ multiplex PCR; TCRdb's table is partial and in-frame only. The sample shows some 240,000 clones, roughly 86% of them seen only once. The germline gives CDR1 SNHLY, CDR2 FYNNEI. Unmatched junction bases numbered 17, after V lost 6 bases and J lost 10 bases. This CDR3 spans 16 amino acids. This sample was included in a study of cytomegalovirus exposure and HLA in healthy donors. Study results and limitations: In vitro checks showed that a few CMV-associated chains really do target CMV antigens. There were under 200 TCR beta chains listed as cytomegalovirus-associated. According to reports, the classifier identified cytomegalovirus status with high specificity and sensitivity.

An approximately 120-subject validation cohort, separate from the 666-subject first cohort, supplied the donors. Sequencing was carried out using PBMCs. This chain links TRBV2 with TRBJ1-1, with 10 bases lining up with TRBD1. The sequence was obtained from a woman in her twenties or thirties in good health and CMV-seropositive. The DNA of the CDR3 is TGTGCCAGCAGCAGGGGACAGGGGTGGATTGACAGTTCAGCTTTCTTT. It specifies CASSRGQGWIDSSAFF.